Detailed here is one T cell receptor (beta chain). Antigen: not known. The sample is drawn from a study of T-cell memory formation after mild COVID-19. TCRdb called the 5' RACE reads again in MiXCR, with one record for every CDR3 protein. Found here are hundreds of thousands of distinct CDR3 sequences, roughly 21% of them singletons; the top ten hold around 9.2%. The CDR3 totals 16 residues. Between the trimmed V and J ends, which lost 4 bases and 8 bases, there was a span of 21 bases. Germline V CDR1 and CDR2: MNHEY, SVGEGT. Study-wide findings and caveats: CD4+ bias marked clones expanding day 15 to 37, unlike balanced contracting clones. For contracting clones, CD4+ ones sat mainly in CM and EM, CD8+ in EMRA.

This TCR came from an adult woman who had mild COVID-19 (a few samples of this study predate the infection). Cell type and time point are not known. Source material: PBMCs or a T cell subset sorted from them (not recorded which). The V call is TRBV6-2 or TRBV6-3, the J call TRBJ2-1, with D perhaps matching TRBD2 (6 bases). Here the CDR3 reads CASSSIADLLVDEQFF. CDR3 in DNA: TGTGCCAGCAGTTCAATAGCGGACCTTCTAGTCGATGAGCAGTTCTTC.